These 20 T cell receptor beta chains originate from one sample sequenced in a study of early T cells in non-severe SARS-CoV-2 infection. TCRdb reanalysed the 5' RACE reads using MiXCR and keeps one entry per CDR3 protein. The top ten hold about 4.6% of the sample, which has 35,000 to 50,000 distinct CDR3 sequences, 20% to 25% seen once. The specimen comprised whole blood, sampled at baseline. All receptors come from an adult who was a healthcare worker with PCR-confirmed SARS-CoV-2 infection or an uninfected control (not recorded which).

The chain carries TRBV9 and TRBJ2-3; D perhaps matches TRBD1 (6 bases). Deletions cut 0 bases from V and 5 bases from J, with 10 bases between. The germline gives CDR1 SGDLS, CDR2 YYNGEE. This CDR3 is 14 amino acids long. The DNA for the CDR3 is TGTGCCAGCAGCGTAGACAGGGCCGAAGATACGCAGTATTTT. It yields the protein CASSVDRAEDTQYF.

The table lists this clonotype with a few counts. This rearrangement joins TRBV19 to TRBJ2-7, with TRBD2 matching 10 bases. The CDR3 loop spans 15 amino acids. The V segment lost 6 bases and the J segment 7 bases; nucleotides outside the gene matches: 12. Germline CDR1 LNHDA, CDR2 SQIVND (reference sequence). CDR3 sequence reads: CASSTLSGGAVEQYF. The CDR3 DNA reads TGTGCCAGTAGCACACTAAGCGGGGGGGCCGTGGAGCAGTACTTC.

The rearrangement joins TRBV10-3 to TRBJ1-1; D is possibly TRBD1 (5 bases). This CDR3 spans 13 amino acids. V was clipped by 6 bases and J by 1 base, with 9 bases between them. CDR1 and CDR2 (germline): ENHRY, SYGVKD. The CDR3 DNA follows: TGTGCCATCAGCAAAACAGGGAACACTGAAGCTTTCTTT. Translating it yields CAISKTGNTEAFF.

V and J are TRBV7-9 and TRBJ2-5, with D perhaps TRBD1 (5 bases). CDR1 and CDR2 from the germline V gene are SEHNR and FQNEAQ (reference sequence). CDR3 length: 14 amino acids. V was shortened by 2 bases and J by 1 base, with 8 bases between the two germline ends. The CDR3 loop is CASSLMTAQETQYF. CDR3 nucleotides: TGTGCCAGCAGCTTAATGACAGCCCAAGAGACCCAGTACTTC.

The rearrangement joins TRBV6-5 to TRBJ1-5; no definite D call. This CDR3 has 15 residues. The V end lost 0 bases, the J end lost 7 bases, and 13 bases lay between the germline ends. Per the germline V gene, CDR1 is MNHEY and CDR2 is SVGAGI. CDR3 sequence: CASSYSLDLRQPQHF. The CDR3 DNA reads as TGTGCCAGCAGTTACTCGTTGGATCTAAGGCAGCCCCAGCATTTT.

The rearrangement joins TRBV7-2 to TRBJ2-5; the match to TRBD2 covers 14 bases. Trimming removed 6 bases from V and 1 base from J; junction bases left unmatched: 16. Germline V lookup: CDR1 SGHTA, CDR2 FQGNSA. The CDR3 extends over 20 amino acids. Here the CDR3 DNA reads TGTGCCAGCAGTTCCCGTACGAAGACTAGCGGGGGGGCACCCCAAGAGACCCAGTACTTC. Translating gives CASSSRTKTSGGAPQETQYF. The complete variable domain, with remaining parts taken from reference TRBV7-2 and TRBJ2-5, reads GAGVSQSPSNKVTEKGKDVELRCDPISGHTALYWYRQSLGQGLEFLIYFQGNSAPDKSGLPSDRFSAERTGGSVSTLTIQRTQQEDSAVYLCASSSRTKTSGGAPQETQYFGPGTRLLVL.

J is TRBJ2-1 and V is TRBV7-9; 7 bases map to TRBD1. V lost 7 bases and J lost 3; bases outside the gene matches: 6. The CDR3 has 14 residues. Per germline, CDR1 SEHNR and CDR2 FQNEAQ (reference sequence). The CDR3 is CASIDRDFYNEQFF. The DNA for the CDR3 is TGTGCCAGCATAGACAGGGATTTCTACAATGAGCAGTTCTTC.

The sample holds a few counts of this clonotype. The V gene is TRBV2, the J gene TRBJ1-1; tentative D call: TRBD1 (6 bases). Deletions cut 1 base from V and 4 bases from J, with 7 bases between. The CDR3 runs 13 residues. Germline V gene data show CDR1 as SNHLY and CDR2 as FYNNEI. CDR3 sequence reads: CASSEEGVTEAFF. CDR3 bases: TGTGCCAGCAGTGAAGAGGGGGTCACTGAAGCTTTCTTT.

This clonotype came up a few times. This sequence joins TRBV29-1 and TRBJ2-3; D gene ambiguous. The CDR3 covers 16 residues. V dropped 1 base and J dropped 1 base, with 15 bases sitting between them. CDR1 is SQVTM and CDR2 is ANQGSEA in the germline V gene. CDR3 protein: CSVEVRQVEGTDTQYF. The CDR3 bases are TGCAGCGTTGAAGTGCGGCAGGTAGAAGGCACAGATACGCAGTATTTT.

This clonotype was observed a handful of times. This sequence joins TRBV20-1 and TRBJ2-5, with D tentatively TRBD2 (6 bases). V was pared by 1 base and J by 5 bases, with 11 bases between. The CDR3 runs 13 residues. CDR1 DFQATT and CDR2 SNEGSKA come from the germline V gene (reference sequence). The chain's CDR3 is CSARVEGSETQYF. CDR3 coding DNA: TGCAGTGCTAGAGTGGAGGGGAGTGAGACCCAGTACTTC.

The J gene is TRBJ2-7, the V gene TRBV28; TRBD1 matches at 12 bases. V lost 8 bases and J lost 4; bases outside the gene matches: 6. The length of the CDR3 is 14 residues. Germline lookup yields CDR1 MDHEN and CDR2 SYDVKM. CDR3 region: CASAGTGGAYEQYF. In DNA form, the CDR3 reads TGTGCCAGCGCCGGGACAGGGGGCGCTTACGAGCAGTACTTC. The variable domain in full, with the rest retrieved from reference TRBV28 and TRBJ2-7, is DVKVTQSSRYLVKRTGEKVFLECVQDMDHENMFWYRQDPGLGLRLIYFSYDVKMKEKGDIPEGYSVSREKKERFSLILESASTNQTSMYLCASAGTGGAYEQYFGPGTRLTVT.

The chain couples TRBV12-3 or TRBV12-4 to TRBJ2-5, with 9 positions matching TRBD2. The length of the CDR3 is 15 residues. Trimming at V came to 3 bases and at J to 2 bases, leaving 4 bases not matched to a gene. The CDR3: CASSFGTSRQETQYF. CDR3 sequence (DNA): TGTGCCAGCAGTTTTGGGACTAGCCGGCAAGAGACCCAGTACTTC.

This clonotype has a handful of counts. The V gene is TRBV18, the J gene TRBJ1-1; D is undetermined. This CDR3 has 17 residues. The germline V gene has CDR1 KGHSH and CDR2 LQKENI. V was cut by 3 bases and J by 4 bases, with 21 bases left in between. CDR3 in amino acids: CASSPSGGLTRGTEAFF. CDR3 in DNA: TGTGCCAGCTCACCTTCGGGCGGTCTGACCCGGGGCACTGAAGCTTTCTTT.

The V and J genes are TRBV5-1 and TRBJ2-7, with D perhaps being TRBD1 or TRBD2 (5 bases each). The germline gives CDR1 SGHRS, CDR2 YFSETQ. The CDR3 has 13 residues. Deletions cut 2 bases from V and 4 bases from J, with 10 bases between. The CDR3 sequence: CASSFTGTYEQYF. The DNA of the CDR3 is TGCGCCAGCAGCTTTACGGGGACGTACGAGCAGTACTTC.

This clonotype has just a few counts. V gene TRBV7-6 combines with J gene TRBJ2-7; 12 bases fit TRBD2. CDR1 and CDR2 from the germline V gene are SGHVS and FNYEAQ. Germline trimming cut 1 base from V and 5 bases from J; bases unmatched to any gene: 9. CDR3 size: 17 residues. The CDR3 loop is CASSLDPILAGGHEQYF. For the CDR3, the DNA is TGTGCCAGCAGCTTAGACCCCATACTAGCGGGGGGCCACGAGCAGTACTTC.

V usage is TRBV11-2 and J usage is TRBJ2-7; D gene ambiguous. The germline V gene encodes CDR1 SGHAT and CDR2 FQNNGV. There are 17 residues in the CDR3. The V end was cut by 2 bases, the J end by 3 bases, with 20 bases between. The CDR3 protein is CASSLPLRADTNYEQYF. The CDR3 region has the DNA TGTGCCAGCAGCTTACCCCTCCGGGCGGATACAAACTACGAGCAGTACTTC.

The chain links TRBV6-1 to TRBJ1-1, with unresolved D. Germline V gene data show CDR1 as MNHNS and CDR2 as SASEGT. The CDR3 has 12 amino acids. V lost 1 base, J lost 1 base, and 1 base lay in between. CDR3 DNA: TGTGCCAGCAGTGAAGGGAACACTGAAGCTTTCTTT. Protein product: CASSEGNTEAFF.

The chain carries TRBV11-2 and TRBJ2-3, with 7 bases identical to TRBD1. The CDR3 runs 14 residues. The ends lost 4 bases at V and 2 bases at J; junction bases unmatched: 3. Germline V gene data show CDR1 as SGHAT and CDR2 as FQNNGV. In DNA form, the CDR3 reads TGTGCCAGCAGCTCAGGGACAGCCACAGATACGCAGTATTTT. It yields the protein CASSSGTATDTQYF.

The J gene is TRBJ1-1, the V gene TRBV6-5, with D possibly being TRBD1 (5 bases). The V end was cut by 6 bases, the J end by 4 bases, with 15 bases between. The CDR3 consists of 14 residues. From germline, CDR1 is MNHEY and CDR2 SVGAGI. The CDR3 region has the DNA TGTGCCAGCAGAGGGGCAGGGTTATTCACTGAAGCTTTCTTT. Its translation: CASRGAGLFTEAFF.

The chain uses TRBV6-5 and TRBJ2-7; D gene uncertain. The length of the CDR3 is 12 residues. V lost 5 bases and J 6 bases, leaving 11 bases between the germline ends. Per germline, CDR1 MNHEY and CDR2 SVGAGI. The CDR3 loop is CASSRVSTEQYF. The CDR3 region has the DNA TGTGCCAGCAGTCGCGTATCCACCGAGCAGTACTTC.